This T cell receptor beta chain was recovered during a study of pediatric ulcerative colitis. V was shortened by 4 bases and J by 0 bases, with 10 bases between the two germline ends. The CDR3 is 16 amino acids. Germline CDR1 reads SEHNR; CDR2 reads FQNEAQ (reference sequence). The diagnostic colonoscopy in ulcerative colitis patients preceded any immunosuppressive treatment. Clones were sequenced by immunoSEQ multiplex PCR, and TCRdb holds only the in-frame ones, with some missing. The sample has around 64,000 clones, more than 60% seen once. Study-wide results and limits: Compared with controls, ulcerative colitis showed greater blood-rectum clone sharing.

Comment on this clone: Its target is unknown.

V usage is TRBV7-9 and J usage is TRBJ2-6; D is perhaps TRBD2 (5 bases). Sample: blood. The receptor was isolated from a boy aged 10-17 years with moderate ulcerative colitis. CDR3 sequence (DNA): TGTGCCAGCAGCTATGGAGGACGCTCTGGGGCCAACGTCCTGACTTTC. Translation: CASSYGGRSGANVLTF.